The sequence of this T cell receptor beta chain was determined in a study of PD-1 blockade in mismatch repair-deficient tumors. Comments on this clone: The antigen remains undetermined.

PCR or immunohistochemistry showed mismatch repair deficiency in every enrolled patient. The TCR-sequenced patients were a few responders to pembrolizumab. Some clones are missing from TCRdb's copy, which holds only in-frame ones; the method was immunoSEQ multiplex PCR. Of fewer than 60,000 clones in the sample, approximately 80% are singletons; the top ten hold less than 3.5%. Overall study results and limits: Tumor-resident clones, often absent from pretreatment blood, expanded after pembrolizumab and then contracted.

The germline CDR1 and CDR2 sequences are SGHRS and YFSETQ. The CDR3 loop spans 17 amino acids. V dropped 4 bases and J dropped 3; count of bases not matched to a gene: 11. J is TRBJ2-1 and V is TRBV5-1; TRBD1 agrees at 9 bases. The sequenced sample was PBMCs, obtained before pembrolizumab treatment. This clonotype was sampled from an adult with mismatch repair-deficient cancer. As DNA, the CDR3 is TGCGCCAGCAGCATCGAACTCCGGGACAGGGACTACAATGAGCAGTTCTTC. The encoded protein is CASSIELRDRDYNEQFF. The variable domain in full, completed from reference TRBV5-1 and TRBJ2-1, reads KAGVTQTPRYLIKTRGQQVTLSCSPISGHRSVSWYQQTPGQGLQFLFEYFSETQRNKGNFPGRFSGRQFSNSRSEMNVSTLELGDSALYLCASSIELRDRDYNEQFFGPGTRLTVL.